A single sample gave rise to the 23 T cell receptor beta chains below, sequenced in a study of regulatory T cells in long-lasting Graves disease. The time point: persistent/refractory GD, antithyroid drugs over 5 years with positive TRAb. Extracted PBMC RNA gave rise to the TCR library. In building TCR beta libraries, iRepertoire HTBI primers were used together with Arm-PCR of CDR3 regions. MiXCR, applied by TCRdb to the multiplex PCR reads, yields one record per CDR3 protein. The sample shows some 330,000 distinct CDR3 sequences, less than 30% of them seen only once. The starting material was peripheral blood mononuclear cells (PBMCs), obtained when the disease was refractory, from a patient treated with antithyroid drugs. The receptors stem from a woman between 40 and 55 years old with Graves disease.

This clonotype was detected a few times. The genes are TRBV7-2 and TRBJ1-5; 7 nucleotides align to TRBD1. V gave up 1 base and J gave up 7 bases; unmatched junction bases: 4. The CDR3 is 14 amino acids. Germline assignment: CDR1 SGHTA and CDR2 FQGNSA. The DNA for the CDR3 is TGTGCCAGCAGCTTAGGGGACAGAGGGCAGCCCCAGCATTTT. It yields the protein CASSLGDRGQPQHF.

Many counts were recorded for this clonotype. The chain links TRBV5-6 to TRBJ1-4, with a weak D call TRBD1 (5 bases). Germline-derived CDR1 and CDR2 are SGHDT and YYEEEE. The CDR3 contains 15 residues. V was clipped by 4 bases and J by 2 bases, with 12 bases between them. CDR3 bases: TGTGCCAGCAGCATTCAGGGAAGGACTAATGAAAAACTGTTTTTT. Protein: CASSIQGRTNEKLFF.

The chain combines TRBV10-3 with TRBJ1-3; D is unclear. Germline CDR1 is ENHRY and CDR2 is SYGVKD. The CDR3 is 15 amino acids. The V end was cut by 6 bases, the J end by 2 bases, with 14 bases between. CDR3 nucleotides: TGTGCCATCAGCGGCGGGATATCCACTGGAAACACCATATATTTT. As protein: CAISGGISTGNTIYF.

The V and J genes are TRBV19 and TRBJ2-2; 10 bases line up with TRBD2. The CDR3 sequence is 15 residues long. Germline lookup yields CDR1 LNHDA and CDR2 SQIVND (reference sequence). Trimming removed 6 bases from V and 4 bases from J; junction bases left unmatched: 5. In nucleotides, the CDR3 is TGTGCCAGTAGCCCGGGACTAGCGCCCACCGGGGAGCTGTTTTTT. It yields the protein CASSPGLAPTGELFF.

This clonotype was found many times. The gene calls are TRBV12-3 or TRBV12-4 and TRBJ2-5, with D hard to call. With 5 bases removed from V and 5 bases from J, the gap between germline ends came to 18 bases. The CDR3 length is 15 residues. The CDR3 reads CASSPYDLFRETQYF. CDR3 sequence (DNA): TGTGCCAGCAGTCCCTACGACCTCTTTCGGGAGACCCAGTACTTC.

At least ten counts were recorded for this clonotype. V is TRBV28 and J is TRBJ2-7, with D possibly being TRBD2 (5 bases). Germline V gives CDR1 MDHEN, CDR2 SYDVKM. The CDR3 has 13 residues. The V end lost 5 bases, the J end lost 1 base, and 9 bases lay between the germline ends. CDR3 protein: CASSPEDSYEQYF. CDR3 sequence (DNA): TGTGCCAGCAGTCCGGAGGATTCCTACGAGCAGTACTTC. Full variable domain (outside the CDR3, taken from reference TRBV28 and TRBJ2-7): DVKVTQSSRYLVKRTGEKVFLECVQDMDHENMFWYRQDPGLGLRLIYFSYDVKMKEKGDIPEGYSVSREKKERFSLILESASTNQTSMYLCASSPEDSYEQYFGPGTRLTVT.

The chain carries TRBV20-1 and TRBJ2-2; 10 positions agree with TRBD2. Looked up from germline, CDR1 is DFQATT and CDR2 is SNEGSKA (reference sequence). This CDR3 has 13 amino acids. Trimming at V came to 5 bases and at J to 7 bases, leaving 4 bases not matched to a gene. The CDR3 coding sequence is TGCAGTGCTCCGGGACTAGCGATCGGGGAGCTGTTTTTT. Protein product: CSAPGLAIGELFF.

This CDR3 reads CASWATSSYNEQFF. The CDR3 DNA is TGTGCCAGTTGGGCAACCTCCTCCTACAATGAGCAGTTCTTC. The chain is built from TRBV27 and TRBJ2-1; D gene uncertain. This CDR3 contains 14 residues. Germline values: CDR1 MNHEY, CDR2 SMNVEV (reference sequence). V shed 9 bases and J shed 0 bases, with 12 bases lying between them.

As for this clonotype: This may be a read error: a much more frequent sequence differs by one nucleotide. This sequence joins TRBV11-2 and TRBJ2-4; 8 bases fit TRBD2. Germline V gene sequence: CDR1 SGHAT, CDR2 FQNNGV. This CDR3 contains 14 residues. After removal of 8 bases from V and 9 bases from J, the junction contained 12 bases not matched to a gene. In DNA form, the CDR3 reads TGTGCCAGCGCGAAGAGCGGGAGCGGAACCATTCAGTACTTC. Translating it yields CASAKSGSGTIQYF.

The V gene is TRBV4-1, the J gene TRBJ2-4; D might be TRBD1 or TRBD2, each matching 5 bases. Trimming cost V 3 bases and J 6 bases, with 15 bases left between them. Germline V gene lookup returns CDR1 MGHRA and CDR2 YSYEKL. The CDR3 consists of 15 residues. CDR3 protein: CASSHGAPGRNIQYF. As DNA, the CDR3 is TGCGCCAGCAGCCACGGGGCCCCGGGGAGAAACATTCAGTACTTC.

There are a few counts of this clonotype. The V and J genes are TRBV12-3 or TRBV12-4 and TRBJ1-3; D is unclear. The CDR3 is 15 residues long. Trimming left V 3 bases short and J 4 bases short, with 13 bases between. CDR3 residues: CASSLRRDRGNTIYF. Here the CDR3 DNA reads TGTGCCAGCAGTTTGCGTCGGGATAGAGGAAACACCATATATTTT.

This clonotype was counted a single time. A much more abundant neighbour one base away suggests this may be a read error. This chain connects TRBV29-1 to TRBJ1-1, with D hard to call. The ends were cut back, 3 bases at V and 4 bases at J, with 12 bases in the middle. The germline CDR1 and CDR2 sequences are SQVTM and ANQGSEA. The CDR3 extends over 13 amino acids. The CDR3 bases are TGCAGCGTTGATAAGGGATCCGGCACTGAAGCTTTCTTT. Translated: CSVDKGSGTEAFF.

The chain uses TRBV20-1 and TRBJ2-1; 10 bases are shared with TRBD2. This CDR3 is built from 16 residues. V lost 1 base, J lost 7 bases, and 10 bases stayed unmatched. Looked up from germline, CDR1 is DFQATT and CDR2 is SNEGSKA (reference sequence). CDR3 sequence: CSARVIAGGETNEQFF. DNA for the CDR3: TGCAGTGCTAGAGTAATAGCGGGAGGAGAAACAAATGAGCAGTTCTTC.

This clonotype was detected only once. The chain couples TRBV28 to TRBJ2-3; D is possibly TRBD2 (6 bases). This CDR3 has 15 amino acids. The V end was cut by 10 bases, the J end by 4 bases, with 21 bases between. Per germline, CDR1 MDHEN and CDR2 SYDVKM. CDR3 region: CATQVGGFYSDTQYF. The CDR3 nucleotides are TGTGCCACCCAGGTTGGGGGGTTCTACTCAGATACGCAGTATTTT.

This clonotype was observed a few times. The rearrangement links TRBV28 to TRBJ2-1, with 10 bases identical to TRBD2. CDR3 length: 15 amino acids. J gave up 5 bases and V 3 bases, and 4 bases lay outside the gene matches. Germline assignment: CDR1 MDHEN and CDR2 SYDVKM. This CDR3 is CASSFVLAGDNEQFF. CDR3 coding DNA: TGTGCCAGCAGTTTCGTCCTAGCGGGAGACAATGAGCAGTTCTTC.

This clonotype has at least ten counts. The chain couples TRBV12-3 or TRBV12-4 to TRBJ2-2; no reliable D call. CDR3 length: 14 residues. V was clipped by 6 bases and J by 0 bases, with 8 bases between them. The CDR3 DNA sequence: TGTGCCAGCAGCTTACACGCGAACACCGGGGAGCTGTTTTTT. Translation gives CASSLHANTGELFF.

In its sample, this clonotype was seen once. The J gene is TRBJ2-7, the V gene TRBV5-6; 8 nucleotides line up with TRBD1. The V gene end was trimmed by 0 bases and the J gene end by 3 bases; junction bases not matched to a gene: 11. Germline V lookup: CDR1 SGHDT, CDR2 YYEEEE. The CDR3 length is 17 residues. The CDR3 here is CASSLGSPGGIVYEQYF. The CDR3 DNA sequence: TGTGCCAGCAGCTTGGGTTCGCCAGGGGGCATCGTCTACGAGCAGTACTTC.

This clonotype was recorded at least ten times. This chain links TRBV28 with TRBJ2-5; D gene ambiguous. The germline CDR1 and CDR2 sequences are MDHEN and SYDVKM. CDR3 size: 15 residues. The germline V and J ends were trimmed by 0 bases and 5 bases, with 13 bases remaining between them. CDR3 DNA: TGTGCCAGCAGTTTATGGTCTAGGGCGAGGGAGACCCAGTACTTC. Translating it yields CASSLWSRARETQYF.

This clonotype was seen a few times. The rearrangement uses TRBV11-3 and TRBJ2-3, with 8 bases aligning to TRBD1. This CDR3 comprises 16 residues. Per germline, CDR1 SGHNT and CDR2 YENEEA. The V segment lost 2 bases and the J segment 2 bases; nucleotides outside the gene matches: 6. The DNA of the CDR3 is TGTGCCAGCAGCTTATCCCGGACAGGGCTCACAGATACGCAGTATTTT. Amino acids: CASSLSRTGLTDTQYF.

V gene TRBV7-3 combines with J gene TRBJ2-3, with TRBD1 identical over 7 bases. CDR3 length: 16 amino acids. J gave up 0 bases and V 5 bases, and 8 bases lay outside the gene matches. CDR1 and CDR2 (germline): SGHTA, FQGTGA. The CDR3 bases are TGTGCCAGCAGCAAAGGGACAGACGTCAGCACAGATACGCAGTATTTT. Its protein product is CASSKGTDVSTDTQYF. Looking up the rest from reference TRBV7-3 and TRBJ2-3 gives the full variable domain: GAGVSQTPSNKVTEKGKYVELRCDPISGHTALYWYRQSLGQGPEFLIYFQGTGAADDSGLPNDRFFAVRPEGSVSTLKIQRTERGDSAVYLCASSKGTDVSTDTQYFGPGTRLTVL.

The sample holds many counts of this clonotype. The chain is built from TRBV29-1 and TRBJ1-1; D remains unclear. Trimming shortened V by 5 bases and J by 1 base, and 11 bases separated the two germline ends. The germline V gene encodes CDR1 SQVTM and CDR2 ANQGSEA. CDR3 size: 13 residues. The CDR3 nucleotides are TGCAGCGTTTTCTCCAGGACGAACACTGAAGCTTTCTTT. Its protein is CSVFSRTNTEAFF.

There are many counts of this clonotype. The rearrangement joins TRBV27 to TRBJ2-5; D is undetermined. This CDR3 is built from 15 residues. Germline V gene sequence: CDR1 MNHEY, CDR2 SMNVEV (reference sequence). V shed 4 bases and J shed 5 bases, with 17 bases lying between them. The CDR3 protein is CASSSGIPPLETQYF. The CDR3 DNA sequence: TGTGCCAGCAGTTCTGGGATTCCGCCTTTGGAGACCCAGTACTTC.

The sample holds many counts of this clonotype. The rearrangement joins TRBV6-5 to TRBJ2-5; 14 bases agree with TRBD2. The CDR3 has 17 amino acids. The V gene's germline CDR1 is MNHEY and CDR2 SVGAGI. The V segment lost 2 bases and the J segment 4 bases; nucleotides outside the gene matches: 6. The CDR3 sequence: CASSYRGGTSGRETQYF. The DNA of the CDR3 is TGTGCCAGCAGTTACCGCGGGGGGACTAGCGGGAGAGAGACCCAGTACTTC.